This T cell receptor beta chain emerged from a study of cytomegalovirus exposure and HLA in healthy donors. The study's findings and limits: A later analysis reportedly found fewer N-insertions in an Asian-associated ancestry cluster than the roughly 670-donor mean.

As regards this clone: Its antigen is undetermined.

The PCR made use of 60 Vbeta and 13 Jbeta primers. Assay used: immunoSEQ multiplex PCR; TCRdb lists only in-frame clones, some missing. The sample has some 200,000 clones, more than 65% seen once; the top ten hold around 1.4%. This clonotype was sampled from a girl aged 10 to 17 in good health and CMV-seropositive. Sequenced sample: PBMCs.

The CDR3 reads CASGLVQSQTGDGYTF. As DNA, the CDR3 is TGTGCTAGTGGTTTGGTACAAAGTCAGACAGGTGATGGCTACACCTTC. The chain has TRBV12-5 and TRBJ1-2, with D possibly TRBD1 on 6 matching bases. V dropped 0 bases and J dropped 6 bases, with 17 bases sitting between them. There are 16 residues in the CDR3. Germline assignment: CDR1 LGHNT and CDR2 FRNRAP. The full variable domain, completed using reference TRBV12-5 and TRBJ1-2, is DARVTQTPRHKVTEMGQEVTMRCQPILGHNTVFWYRQTMMQGLELLAYFRNRAPLDDSGMPKDRFSAEMPDATLATLKIQPSEPRDSAVYFCASGLVQSQTGDGYTFGSGTRLTVV.